These 25 T cell receptor beta chains share one sample of origin, sequenced in a study of identical twins. TCRdb reprocessed the 5' RACE reads with MiXCR, giving one entry per CDR3 protein. The repertoire holds roughly 700,000 distinct CDR3 sequences, with over 8.5% as singletons. The same data also went into a second study, on yellow fever vaccine responses in identical twins.

Specimen: PBMCs. These receptors were obtained from a woman under 30 in good health.

The rearrangement uses TRBV10-3 and TRBJ2-1, with 8 bases aligning to TRBD1. Germline V gene sequence: CDR1 ENHRY, CDR2 SYGVKD. The CDR3 loop spans 14 amino acids. Trimming cost V 7 bases and J 8 bases; bases outside gene matches: 10. The chain's CDR3 is CAITQSAGGDEQFF. In DNA form, the CDR3 reads TGTGCCATCACTCAGTCGGCAGGGGGCGATGAGCAGTTCTTC.

The chain links TRBV28 to TRBJ2-1; TRBD2 matches 16 bases. V gave up 6 bases and J gave up 8 bases; unmatched junction bases: 4. CDR3 length: 15 residues. In germline, CDR1 is MDHEN, CDR2 SYDVKM. The CDR3 DNA reads as TGTGCCAGCAGGGGGACTAGCGGGGGGGCGGATGAGCAGTTCTTC. Its protein is CASRGTSGGADEQFF. Complete variable domain (other parts from reference TRBV28 and TRBJ2-1): DVKVTQSSRYLVKRTGEKVFLECVQDMDHENMFWYRQDPGLGLRLIYFSYDVKMKEKGDIPEGYSVSREKKERFSLILESASTNQTSMYLCASRGTSGGADEQFFGPGTRLTVL.

This clonotype has a handful of counts. The rearrangement uses TRBV5-1 and TRBJ2-3; D gene uncertain. Trimming left V 7 bases short and J 1 base short, with 10 bases between. CDR1 is SGHRS and CDR2 is YFSETQ in the germline V gene. The CDR3 runs to 13 residues. The CDR3: CASSTVGTDTQYF. In DNA, the CDR3 is TGCGCCAGCTCAACAGTTGGCACAGATACGCAGTATTTT.

The chain carries TRBV11-1 and TRBJ2-5; either TRBD1 or TRBD2 may fit D (6 bases each). Germline V CDR1 and CDR2: SGHAT, FQDESV (reference sequence). The CDR3 extends over 19 amino acids. V lost 1 base, J lost 2 bases, and 23 bases lay in between. CDR3 sequence (DNA): TGTGCCAGCAGCTTAGTTTCGGGGGTCTGGGGGCGCCAACAAGAGACCCAGTACTTC. Translation gives CASSLVSGVWGRQQETQYF. Drawing the rest from reference TRBV11-1 and TRBJ2-5, the complete variable domain is EAEVAQSPRYKITEKSQAVAFWCDPISGHATLYWYRQILGQGPELLVQFQDESVVDDSQLPKDRFSAERLKGVDSTLKIQPAELGDSAMYLCASSLVSGVWGRQQETQYFGPGTRLLVL.

The rearrangement links TRBV7-8 to TRBJ2-7; 11 nucleotides match TRBD2. The germline CDR1 and CDR2 sequences are SGHVS and FQNEAQ. This CDR3 has 14 residues. Unmatched junction bases numbered 8, after V lost 9 bases and J lost 4 bases. The CDR3 region is CASLTSGILYEQYF. CDR3 sequence (DNA): TGTGCCAGTCTGACTAGCGGGATCTTATACGAGCAGTACTTC.

The CDR3 here is CASSPDSPYNEQFF. The CDR3, as DNA: TGTGCCAGCAGCCCGGACAGCCCGTACAATGAGCAGTTCTTC. The V and J genes are TRBV5-6 and TRBJ2-1; D is possibly TRBD1 (6 bases). This CDR3 is built from 14 residues. The V and J ends lost 4 bases and 4 bases respectively, with 12 bases between them. The V gene's germline CDR1 is SGHDT and CDR2 YYEEEE.

This clonotype was picked up many times. This rearrangement joins TRBV20-1 to TRBJ2-1, with unresolved D. Germline CDR1 DFQATT, CDR2 SNEGSKA (reference sequence). Between the trimmed V and J ends, which lost 4 bases and 0 bases, there was a span of 13 bases. CDR3 size: 15 residues. The DNA of the CDR3 is TGCAGTGCTATCGAAGCCCCTAGCTCCTACAATGAGCAGTTCTTC. This translates into CSAIEAPSSYNEQFF.

In its sample, this clonotype was seen a few times. The chain employs TRBV30 and TRBJ1-2, with D unclear. V lost 7 bases, J lost 8 bases, and 11 bases lay in between. CDR3 length: 10 amino acids. Germline V gives CDR1 GTSNPN, CDR2 SVGIG (reference sequence). In DNA, the CDR3 is TGTGCCTCCACCTTGGGGGGCTACACCTTC. It codes for CASTLGGYTF.

This clonotype was counted between two and nine times. The chain combines TRBV6-5 with TRBJ2-3; D is uncertain. The CDR3 covers 16 residues. The germline CDR1 and CDR2 sequences are MNHEY and SVGAGI. The V end lost 2 bases, the J end lost 4 bases, and 16 bases lay between the germline ends. In DNA, the CDR3 is TGTGCCAGCAGTTACCGGGCAAACCTTGGGGCAGATACGCAGTATTTT. Amino acids: CASSYRANLGADTQYF.

V usage is TRBV18 and J usage is TRBJ2-1, with 9 bases fitting TRBD1. Per the germline V gene, CDR1 is KGHSH and CDR2 is LQKENI. This CDR3 is built from 17 residues. J was trimmed by 8 bases and V by 4 bases; bases with no gene match: 15. CDR3 in DNA: TGTGCCAGCTCACAAGGGACAGGGCTCGGCCCCCCCTATGAGCAGTTCTTC. Its protein is CASSQGTGLGPPYEQFF.

This clonotype was seen ten or more times. The chain carries TRBV6-4 and TRBJ2-3, with TRBD1 matching over 7 bases. The ends lost 0 bases at V and 4 bases at J; junction bases unmatched: 1. This CDR3 region has 14 residues. CDR1 is MRHNA and CDR2 is SNTAGT in the germline V gene. The CDR3: CASSDSGGADTQYF. As DNA, the CDR3 is TGTGCCAGCAGTGACTCAGGGGGCGCAGATACGCAGTATTTT.

In its sample, this clonotype was seen a few times. Relative to the germline gene, one junction end is altered; a read error may explain this. This chain uses TRBV19 with TRBJ2-7; D is perhaps TRBD1 (8 bases). CDR3 size: 14 residues. Germline lookup yields CDR1 LNHDA and CDR2 SQIVND (reference sequence). The CDR3 coding sequence is TGCGCCTCAGCCAGCGGGGACAGGAACTACGAGCAGTACTTC. This codes for CASASGDRNYEQYF.

Only a few counts were recorded for this clonotype. The chain employs TRBV7-9 and TRBJ2-1; 15 bases map to TRBD2. Trimming removed 5 bases from V and 8 bases from J; junction bases left unmatched: 10. Germline values: CDR1 SEHNR, CDR2 FQNEAQ (reference sequence). There are 17 residues in the CDR3. The CDR3 loop is CASSDGTSGRWVHEQFF. CDR3 coding DNA: TGTGCCAGCAGCGACGGGACTAGCGGGAGGTGGGTCCATGAGCAGTTCTTC. The full variable domain, with the rest looked up from reference TRBV7-9 and TRBJ2-1, is DTGVSQNPRHKITKRGQNVTFRCDPISEHNRLYWYRQTLGQGPEFLTYFQNEAQLEKSRLLSDRFSAERPKGSFSTLEIQRTEQGDSAMYLCASSDGTSGRWVHEQFFGPGTRLTVL.

The sample holds a few counts of this clonotype. This chain joins TRBV7-9 and TRBJ2-5; tentatively, D is TRBD1 or TRBD2 (5 bases each). This CDR3 region has 15 residues. Germline V gene data show CDR1 as SEHNR and CDR2 as FQNEAQ (reference sequence). The V gene lost 1 base and the J gene lost 2 bases, with 11 bases spanning the gap. CDR3 nucleotides: TGTGCCAGCAGCTTAGGGGGGATATATCAAGAGACCCAGTACTTC. Residues: CASSLGGIYQETQYF.

This clonotype was detected a few times. The V call is TRBV6-1, the J call TRBJ2-1; 7 bases map to TRBD2. Trimming cost V 6 bases and J 14 bases; bases outside gene matches: 13. Germline V CDR1 and CDR2: MNHNS, SASEGT. The CDR3 is 13 amino acids. The CDR3 DNA reads TGTGCCAGCAGAAGAAAACCGGGGGGTGGTGAGTTCTTC. It is translated as CASRRKPGGGEFF.

This clonotype was observed a few times. The chain couples TRBV7-9 to TRBJ2-1; 8 bases line up with TRBD1. With V trimmed by 5 bases and J by 7 bases, 7 bases remained unmatched. The germline gives CDR1 SEHNR, CDR2 FQNEAQ (reference sequence). CDR3 length equals 14 residues. CDR3 loop: CASSASWTGNEQFF. Written as DNA, the CDR3 is TGTGCCAGCAGCGCCTCGTGGACAGGGAATGAGCAGTTCTTC.

This clonotype was seen a few times. The chain employs TRBV12-3 or TRBV12-4 and TRBJ2-7, with D uncertain. V shed 3 bases and J shed 4 bases, with 4 bases lying between them. The CDR3 runs to 11 residues. The chain's CDR3 is CASSFQYEQYF. CDR3 bases: TGTGCCAGCAGTTTTCAGTACGAGCAGTACTTC.

The rearrangement links TRBV20-1 to TRBJ2-3, with D perhaps being TRBD1 or TRBD2 (6 bases each). The V and J ends lost 1 base and 2 bases respectively, with 13 bases between them. The CDR3 runs to 15 residues. CDR1 DFQATT and CDR2 SNEGSKA come from the germline V gene (reference sequence). The CDR3 sequence: CSARAGGAPTDTQYF. Written as DNA, the CDR3 is TGCAGTGCTAGAGCCGGGGGCGCACCCACAGATACGCAGTATTTT.

This clonotype was detected many times. V is TRBV3-1 and J is TRBJ2-2; D may match TRBD1 or TRBD2 (5 bases each). The CDR3 runs 15 residues. Germline V lookup: CDR1 LGHDT, CDR2 YNNKEL (reference sequence). V was pared by 3 bases and J by 7 bases, with 15 bases between. CDR3: CASSHQNGAGGELFF. The CDR3 DNA follows: TGTGCCAGCAGCCACCAGAACGGGGCCGGCGGGGAGCTGTTTTTT. Complete variable domain (other parts from reference TRBV3-1 and TRBJ2-2): DTAVSQTPKYLVTQMGNDKSIKCEQNLGHDTMYWYKQDSKKFLKIMFSYNNKELIINETVPNRFSPKSPDKAHLNLHINSLELGDSAVYFCASSHQNGAGGELFFGEGSRLTVL.

This clonotype has ten or more counts. The rearrangement uses TRBV5-1 and TRBJ2-1; 7 nucleotides match TRBD1. The CDR3 spans 15 residues. Germline CDR1 and CDR2: SGHRS and YFSETQ. V lost 0 bases and J lost 4; bases outside the gene matches: 4. The CDR3 protein is CASSLEGAKYNEQFF. Written as DNA, the CDR3 is TGCGCCAGCAGCTTGGAGGGGGCGAAGTACAATGAGCAGTTCTTC.

The chain links TRBV9 to TRBJ2-1; D is uncertain. V was clipped by 0 bases and J by 0 bases, with 13 bases between them. There are 17 residues in the CDR3. Germline V gives CDR1 SGDLS, CDR2 YYNGEE. CDR3 in DNA: TGTGCCAGCAGCGTAGACGTTTTGGCGAGCTCCTACAATGAGCAGTTCTTC. This codes for CASSVDVLASSYNEQFF.

In its sample, this clonotype was seen a few times. The rearrangement uses TRBV5-1 and TRBJ2-3; 7 positions match TRBD1. CDR1 SGHRS and CDR2 YFSETQ come from the germline V gene. This CDR3 region has 16 residues. With V trimmed by 2 bases and J by 0 bases, 6 bases remained unmatched. CDR3 nucleotide sequence: TGCGCCAGCAGCTTCCGCAGGGGGAGAAGCACAGATACGCAGTATTTT. It specifies CASSFRRGRSTDTQYF.

The V gene is TRBV9, the J gene TRBJ2-2; 9 bases are shared with TRBD1. Germline values: CDR1 SGDLS, CDR2 YYNGEE. The length of the CDR3 is 18 residues. The ends lost 0 bases at V and 4 bases at J; junction bases unmatched: 10. This CDR3 is CASSVAPEGQGFTGELFF. CDR3 DNA: TGTGCCAGCAGCGTAGCCCCGGAGGGACAGGGATTCACCGGGGAGCTGTTTTTT.

This clonotype came up a few times. The rearrangement links TRBV7-9 to TRBJ1-2, with TRBD1 as a possible D gene (5 bases). Germline assignment: CDR1 SEHNR and CDR2 FQNEAQ (reference sequence). The CDR3 runs to 15 residues. V was clipped by 5 bases and J by 8 bases, with 21 bases between them. CDR3: CASSPSEGRVGGYTF. The CDR3 DNA reads TGTGCCAGCAGCCCCTCTGAGGGCAGGGTGGGAGGCTACACCTTC.

This clonotype was seen a few times. The chain combines TRBV7-2 with TRBJ2-3; 7 bases fit TRBD1. V shed 3 bases, J shed 2 bases, and the junction held 26 bases outside the gene matches. Germline V gene sequence: CDR1 SGHTA, CDR2 FQGNSA. The CDR3 sequence is 22 residues long. DNA for the CDR3: TGTGCCAGCAGCTTCCCGATACTTTCAGGGACAGATAGGTCGTGGGACACAGATACGCAGTATTTT. Translating gives CASSFPILSGTDRSWDTDTQYF.